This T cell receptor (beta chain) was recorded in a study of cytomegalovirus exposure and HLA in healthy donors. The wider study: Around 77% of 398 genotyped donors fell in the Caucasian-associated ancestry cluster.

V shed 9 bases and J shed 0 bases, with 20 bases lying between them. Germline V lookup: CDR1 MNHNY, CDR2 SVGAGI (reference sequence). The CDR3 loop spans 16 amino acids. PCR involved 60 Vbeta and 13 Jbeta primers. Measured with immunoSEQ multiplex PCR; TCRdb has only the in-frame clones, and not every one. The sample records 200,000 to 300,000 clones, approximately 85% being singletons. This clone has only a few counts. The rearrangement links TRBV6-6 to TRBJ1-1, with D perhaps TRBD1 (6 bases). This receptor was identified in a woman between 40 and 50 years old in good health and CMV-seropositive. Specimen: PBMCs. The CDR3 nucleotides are TGTGCCAGTTGCTTGACGACAGGCACTATGAACACTGAAGCTTTCTTT. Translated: CASCLTTGTMNTEAFF.